This T cell receptor (beta chain) stems from a study of blood T cell repertoires in COVID-19. The overall study: Samples came from the United States, Italy and Spain, spanning acute and convalescent COVID-19.

In germline, CDR1 is LGHNA, CDR2 YNFKEQ. The CDR3 runs to 16 residues. Trimming cost V 3 bases and J 5 bases; bases outside gene matches: 10. Generated by immunoSEQ multiplex PCR, the TCRdb table keeps only in-frame clones and is missing some. This table has roughly 200,000 clones, more than 80% appearing once. Those enrolled in Seattle joined during active infection and were followed longitudinally afterward. The sequencing input was peripheral blood. This chain links TRBV4-2 with TRBJ2-5, with 9 bases that match TRBD2. The sequence was collected from a woman in her twenties or thirties with COVID-19, enrolled during active disease. The CDR3 spells CASSHPLAGGRETQYF. The CDR3 DNA is TGTGCCAGCAGCCACCCGCTGGCGGGGGGGAGGGAGACCCAGTACTTC.